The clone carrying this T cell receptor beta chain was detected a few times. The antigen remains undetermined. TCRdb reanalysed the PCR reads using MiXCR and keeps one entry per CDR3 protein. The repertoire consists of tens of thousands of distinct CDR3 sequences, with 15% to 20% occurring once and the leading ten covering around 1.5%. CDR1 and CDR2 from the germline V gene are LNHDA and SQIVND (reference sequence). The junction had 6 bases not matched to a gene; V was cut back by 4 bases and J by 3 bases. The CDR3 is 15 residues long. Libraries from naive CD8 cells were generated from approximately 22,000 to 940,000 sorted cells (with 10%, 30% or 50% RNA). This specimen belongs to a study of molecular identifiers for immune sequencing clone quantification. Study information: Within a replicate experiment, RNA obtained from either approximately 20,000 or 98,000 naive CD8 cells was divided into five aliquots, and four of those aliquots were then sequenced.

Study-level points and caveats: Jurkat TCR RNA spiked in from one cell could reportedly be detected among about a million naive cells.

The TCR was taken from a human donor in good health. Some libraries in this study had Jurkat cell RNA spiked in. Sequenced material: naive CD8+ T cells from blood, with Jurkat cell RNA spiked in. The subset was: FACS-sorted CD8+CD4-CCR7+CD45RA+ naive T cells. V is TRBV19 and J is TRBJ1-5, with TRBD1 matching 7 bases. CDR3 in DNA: TGTGCCAGTAGTACCAAGGGACAGTTCAATCAGCCCCAGCATTTT. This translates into CASSTKGQFNQPQHF.